The 2 T cell receptor beta chains presented below share a single source sample, sequenced in a study of T cell responses to AZD1222 COVID-19 vaccine. The protocol was immunoSEQ multiplex PCR, while the TCRdb copy is restricted to in-frame clones and leaves out a portion. The table lists 85,000 to 130,000 clones, 90% of them singletons. Specimen: peripheral blood, collected 28 days after the second AZD1222 dose. These receptors were taken from an adult who received the AZD1222 COVID-19 vaccine.

The J gene is TRBJ1-1, the V gene TRBV7-9, with 8 bases that match TRBD1. The CDR3 runs to 14 residues. V shed 0 bases, J shed 3 bases, and the junction held 0 bases outside the gene matches. Germline assignment: CDR1 SEHNR and CDR2 FQNEAQ (reference sequence). The CDR3 bases are TGTGCCAGCAGCTTAGCACAGGGGGACACTGAAGCTTTCTTT. It is translated as CASSLAQGDTEAFF.

The genes are TRBV9 and TRBJ1-2, with D perhaps TRBD1 (5 bases). The CDR3 runs to 12 residues. Trimming removed 0 bases from V and 7 bases from J, with 7 bases in between. Per the germline V gene, CDR1 is SGDLS and CDR2 is YYNGEE. This chain's CDR3 is CASSVDQGGYTF. The CDR3 DNA is TGTGCCAGCAGCGTAGATCAGGGTGGCTACACCTTC.